The text below deals with one TCR beta chain. The target antigen is unknown. Here immunoSEQ multiplex PCR was the method, and the copy in TCRdb shows in-frame clones only, minus some. The sample has nearly 35,000 clones, more than 85% seen once; the top ten hold about 0.22%. The data stem from a study of PD-1 blockade in classical Hodgkin lymphoma. Overall study results and limits: Relapsed/refractory patients reportedly had lower baseline diversity than newly diagnosed patients. The origin of the repertoire differences remains undefined, with disease activity or prior therapy as possible causes.

Documented time point: newly diagnosed, previously untreated cHL patient sample. Researchers report purifying CD4+ T cells from thawed PBMCs by magnetic negative selection. Newly diagnosed, untreated classical Hodgkin lymphoma PBMCs served as comparison. Germline V gene lookup returns CDR1 MDHEN and CDR2 SYDVKM. The length of the CDR3 is 13 residues. With V trimmed by 5 bases and J by 11 bases, 6 bases remained unmatched. This chain joins TRBV28 and TRBJ2-1; TRBD1 matches 10 bases. This TCR derives from a human donor with classical Hodgkin lymphoma. Sequenced input: CD4+ T cells from blood. The CDR3 spells CASSGWDRGQQFF. CDR3 DNA: TGTGCCAGCAGTGGATGGGACAGGGGTCAGCAGTTCTTC.